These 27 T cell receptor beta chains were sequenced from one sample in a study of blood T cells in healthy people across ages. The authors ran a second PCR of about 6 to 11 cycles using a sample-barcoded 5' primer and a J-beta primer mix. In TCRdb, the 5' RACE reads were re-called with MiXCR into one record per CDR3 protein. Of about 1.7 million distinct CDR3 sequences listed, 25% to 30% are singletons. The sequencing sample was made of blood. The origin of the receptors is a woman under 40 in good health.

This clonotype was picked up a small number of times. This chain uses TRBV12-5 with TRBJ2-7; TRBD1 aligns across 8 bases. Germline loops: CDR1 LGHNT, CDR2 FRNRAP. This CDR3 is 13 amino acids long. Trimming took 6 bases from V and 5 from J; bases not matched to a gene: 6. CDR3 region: CASGPPDRDEQYF. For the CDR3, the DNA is TGTGCTAGTGGCCCCCCGGACAGGGACGAGCAGTACTTC.

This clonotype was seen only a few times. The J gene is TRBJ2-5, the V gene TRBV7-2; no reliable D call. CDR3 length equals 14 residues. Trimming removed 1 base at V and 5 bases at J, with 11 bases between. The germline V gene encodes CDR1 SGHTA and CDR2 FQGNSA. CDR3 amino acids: CASSLDWERETQYF. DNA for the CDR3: TGTGCCAGCAGCTTAGATTGGGAACGCGAGACCCAGTACTTC.

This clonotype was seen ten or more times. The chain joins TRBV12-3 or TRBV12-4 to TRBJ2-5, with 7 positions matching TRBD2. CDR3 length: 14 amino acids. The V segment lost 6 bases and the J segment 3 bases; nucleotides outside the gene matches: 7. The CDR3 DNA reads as TGTGCCAGCAGCAAAGCCGGGACTAAAGAGACCCAGTACTTC. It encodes CASSKAGTKETQYF.

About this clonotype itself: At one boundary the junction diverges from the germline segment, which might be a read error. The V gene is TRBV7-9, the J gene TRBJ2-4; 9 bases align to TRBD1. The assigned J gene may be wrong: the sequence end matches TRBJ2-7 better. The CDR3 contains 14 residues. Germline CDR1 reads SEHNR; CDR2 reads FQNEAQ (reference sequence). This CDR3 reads CTSSHKQGAGEQYF. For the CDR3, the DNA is TGTACCAGCAGCCATAAACAGGGGGCTGGCGAGCAGTACTTC.

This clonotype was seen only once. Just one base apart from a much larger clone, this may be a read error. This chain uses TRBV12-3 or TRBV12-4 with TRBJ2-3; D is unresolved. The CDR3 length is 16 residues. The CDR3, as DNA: TGTGCCAGCAGTTTTCTAGGGCGAGGTTACACAGATGCGCAGTATTTT. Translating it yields CASSFLGRGYTDAQYF.

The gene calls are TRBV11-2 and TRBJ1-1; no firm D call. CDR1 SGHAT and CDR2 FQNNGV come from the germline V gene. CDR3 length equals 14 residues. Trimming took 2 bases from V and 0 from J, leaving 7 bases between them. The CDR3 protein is CASSLNWVNTEAFF. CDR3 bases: TGTGCCAGCAGCTTAAATTGGGTGAACACTGAAGCTTTCTTT.

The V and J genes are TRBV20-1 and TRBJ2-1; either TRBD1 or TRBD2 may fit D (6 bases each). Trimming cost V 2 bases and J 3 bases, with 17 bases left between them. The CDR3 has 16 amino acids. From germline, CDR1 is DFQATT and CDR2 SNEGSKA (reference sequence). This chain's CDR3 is CSARKLGGTIYNEQFF. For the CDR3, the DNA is TGCAGTGCTAGAAAGCTAGGCGGGACAATCTACAATGAGCAGTTCTTC.

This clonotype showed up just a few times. This CDR3 reads CASSPHGPYEQYF. CDR3 DNA sequence: TGTGCCAGCAGCCCCCACGGTCCCTACGAGCAGTACTTC. V gene TRBV5-6 combines with J gene TRBJ2-7; D is ambiguous. The CDR3 spans 13 residues. From germline, CDR1 is SGHDT and CDR2 YYEEEE. The V end lost 4 bases, the J end lost 2 bases, and 10 bases lay between the germline ends.

The CDR3 loop reads CASSLVGRNSYEQYF. The CDR3 nucleotides read TGTGCCAGCAGCCTCGTGGGCAGGAACTCCTACGAGCAGTACTTC. The chain employs TRBV7-2 and TRBJ2-7; no firm D call. The CDR3 loop spans 15 amino acids. Germline values: CDR1 SGHTA, CDR2 FQGNSA. V was clipped by 5 bases and J by 0 bases, with 14 bases between them.

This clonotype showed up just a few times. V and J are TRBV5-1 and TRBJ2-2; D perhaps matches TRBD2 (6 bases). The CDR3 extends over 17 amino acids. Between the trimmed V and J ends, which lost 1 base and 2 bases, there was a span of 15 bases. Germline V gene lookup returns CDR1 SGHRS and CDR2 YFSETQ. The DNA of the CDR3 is TGCGCCAGCAGCTTGAAAGTCCGGACTACCAACACCGGGGAGCTGTTTTTT. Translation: CASSLKVRTTNTGELFF.

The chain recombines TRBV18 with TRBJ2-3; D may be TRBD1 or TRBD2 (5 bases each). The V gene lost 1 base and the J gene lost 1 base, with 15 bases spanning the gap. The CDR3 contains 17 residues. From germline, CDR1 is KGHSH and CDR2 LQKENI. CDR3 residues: CASSPRGASGRTDTQYF. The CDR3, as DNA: TGTGCCAGCTCACCACGTGGCGCCTCGGGACGCACAGATACGCAGTATTTT.

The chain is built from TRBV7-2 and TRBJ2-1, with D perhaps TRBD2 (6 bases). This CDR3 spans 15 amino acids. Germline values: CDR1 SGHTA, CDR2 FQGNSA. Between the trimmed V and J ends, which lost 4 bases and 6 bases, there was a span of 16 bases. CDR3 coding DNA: TGTGCCAGCAGCTCCGGGACTTTCCTCTTCAATGAGCAGTTCTTC. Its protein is CASSSGTFLFNEQFF.

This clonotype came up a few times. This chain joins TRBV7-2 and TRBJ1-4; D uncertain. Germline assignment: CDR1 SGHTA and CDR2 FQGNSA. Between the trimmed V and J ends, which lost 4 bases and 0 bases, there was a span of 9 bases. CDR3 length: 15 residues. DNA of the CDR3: TGTGCCAGCAGCTCAGGCCCGCCAACTAATGAAAAACTGTTTTTT. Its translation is CASSSGPPTNEKLFF.

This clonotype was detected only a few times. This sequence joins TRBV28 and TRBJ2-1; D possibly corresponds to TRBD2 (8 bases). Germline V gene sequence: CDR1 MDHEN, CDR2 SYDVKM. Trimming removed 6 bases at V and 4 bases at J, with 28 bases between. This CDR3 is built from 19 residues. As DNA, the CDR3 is TGTGCCAGCAGAGAACCAGGGGGGTATACTAGCGGACGATACAATGAGCAGTTCTTC. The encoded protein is CASREPGGYTSGRYNEQFF.

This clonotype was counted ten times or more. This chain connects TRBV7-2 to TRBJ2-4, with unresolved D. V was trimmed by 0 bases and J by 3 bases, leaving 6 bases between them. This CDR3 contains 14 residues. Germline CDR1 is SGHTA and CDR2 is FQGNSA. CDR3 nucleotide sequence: TGTGCCAGCAGCTTAGCGAGCTTCAAAAACATTCAGTACTTC. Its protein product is CASSLASFKNIQYF.

The CDR3 loop is CASSLIAGRSNTGELFF. The CDR3 nucleotides read TGTGCCAGCAGCCTTATAGCGGGGAGATCGAACACCGGGGAGCTGTTTTTT. V gene TRBV3-1 combines with J gene TRBJ2-2; 8 nucleotides align to TRBD2. CDR1 is LGHDT and CDR2 is YNNKEL in the germline V gene (reference sequence). CDR3 length: 17 amino acids. J lost 0 bases, V lost 4 bases, and 7 bases had no gene match.

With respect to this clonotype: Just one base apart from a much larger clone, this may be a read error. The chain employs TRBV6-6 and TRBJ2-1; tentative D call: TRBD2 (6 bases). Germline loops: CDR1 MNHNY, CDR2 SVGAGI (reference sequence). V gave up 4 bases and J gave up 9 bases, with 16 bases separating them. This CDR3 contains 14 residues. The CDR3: CASSSPGLHSEQFF. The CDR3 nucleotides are TGTGCCAGCAGTTCTCCGGGACTTCACAGTGAGCAGTTCTTC.

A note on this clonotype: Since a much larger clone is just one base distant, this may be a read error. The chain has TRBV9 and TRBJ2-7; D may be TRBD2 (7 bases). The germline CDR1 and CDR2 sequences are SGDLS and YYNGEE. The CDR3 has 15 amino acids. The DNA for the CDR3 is TGTACCAGCAGCCCCCAGGGGAGGGTGAGTTACGAGCAGTACTTC. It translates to CTSSPQGRVSYEQYF.

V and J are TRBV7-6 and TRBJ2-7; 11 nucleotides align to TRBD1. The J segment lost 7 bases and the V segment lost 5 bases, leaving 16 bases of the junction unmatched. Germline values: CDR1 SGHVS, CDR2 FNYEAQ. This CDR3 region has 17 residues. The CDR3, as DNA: TGTGCCAGCAGCCCCCCCCCGGACAGGGGGCGCCGAGGTGAGCAGTACTTC. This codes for CASSPPPDRGRRGEQYF.

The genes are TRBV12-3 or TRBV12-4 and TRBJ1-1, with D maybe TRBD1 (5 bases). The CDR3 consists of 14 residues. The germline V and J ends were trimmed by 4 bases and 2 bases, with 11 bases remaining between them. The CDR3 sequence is CASSWGGTNTEAFF. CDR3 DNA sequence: TGTGCCAGCAGTTGGGGGGGGACCAACACTGAAGCTTTCTTT.

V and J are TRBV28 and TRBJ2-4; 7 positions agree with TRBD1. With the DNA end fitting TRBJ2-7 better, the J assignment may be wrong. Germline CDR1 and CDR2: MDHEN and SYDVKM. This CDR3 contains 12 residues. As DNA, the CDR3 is TGTGCCAGCAAGGGACAGACCTGCGAGCAGTACTTC. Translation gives CASKGQTCEQYF.

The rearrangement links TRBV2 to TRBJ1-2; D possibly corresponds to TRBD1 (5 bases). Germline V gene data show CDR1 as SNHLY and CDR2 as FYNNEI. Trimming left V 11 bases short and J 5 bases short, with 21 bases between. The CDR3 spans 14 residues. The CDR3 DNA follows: TGTGCCGCAGCGGGCGCGGGGGGTGGGTATGGCTACACCTTC. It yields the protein CAAAGAGGGYGYTF.

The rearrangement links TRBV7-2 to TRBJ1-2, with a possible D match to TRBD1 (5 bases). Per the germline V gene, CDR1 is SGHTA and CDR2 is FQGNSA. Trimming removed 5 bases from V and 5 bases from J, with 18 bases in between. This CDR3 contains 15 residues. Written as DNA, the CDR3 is TGTGCCAGCAGCCCGGACACGGACGAGGGGTATGGCTACACCTTC. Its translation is CASSPDTDEGYGYTF.

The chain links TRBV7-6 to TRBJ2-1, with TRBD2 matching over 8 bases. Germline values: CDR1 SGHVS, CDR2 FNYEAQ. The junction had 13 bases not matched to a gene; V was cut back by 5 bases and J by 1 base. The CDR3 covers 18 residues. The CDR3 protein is CASSPRIGAGGSYNEQFF. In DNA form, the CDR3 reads TGTGCCAGCAGCCCCCGAATTGGGGCGGGAGGTTCCTACAATGAGCAGTTCTTC.

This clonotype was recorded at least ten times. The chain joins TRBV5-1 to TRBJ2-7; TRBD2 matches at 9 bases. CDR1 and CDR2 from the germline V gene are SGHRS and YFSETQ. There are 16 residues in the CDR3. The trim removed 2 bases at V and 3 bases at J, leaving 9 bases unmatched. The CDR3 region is CASSLQAGGQNYEQYF. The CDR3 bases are TGCGCCAGCAGCTTACAGGCGGGGGGGCAGAACTACGAGCAGTACTTC.

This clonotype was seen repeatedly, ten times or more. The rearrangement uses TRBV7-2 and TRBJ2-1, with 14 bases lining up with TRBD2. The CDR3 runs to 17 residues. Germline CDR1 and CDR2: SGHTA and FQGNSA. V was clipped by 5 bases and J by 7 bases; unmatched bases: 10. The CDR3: CASSAGTSGSRPNEQFF. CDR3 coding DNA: TGTGCCAGCAGCGCCGGGACTAGCGGGAGTCGTCCGAATGAGCAGTTCTTC. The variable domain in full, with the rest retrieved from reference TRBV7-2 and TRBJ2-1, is GAGVSQSPSNKVTEKGKDVELRCDPISGHTALYWYRQSLGQGLEFLIYFQGNSAPDKSGLPSDRFSAERTGGSVSTLTIQRTQQEDSAVYLCASSAGTSGSRPNEQFFGPGTRLTVL.

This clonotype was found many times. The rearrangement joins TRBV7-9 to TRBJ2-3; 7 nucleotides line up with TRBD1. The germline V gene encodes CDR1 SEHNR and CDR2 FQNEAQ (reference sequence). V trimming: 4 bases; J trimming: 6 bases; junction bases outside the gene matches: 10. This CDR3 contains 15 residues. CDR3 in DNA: TGTGCCAGCAGCTCCACGGGACAGTGGAAGGATACGCAGTATTTT. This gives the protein CASSSTGQWKDTQYF.